The rows below give T cell receptor beta chains drawn from one sample of a study of blood T cell repertoires in COVID-19. The repertoire was sequenced with immunoSEQ multiplex PCR; TCRdb's copy has only in-frame clones and lacks some. Altogether hundreds of thousands of clones are present, over 70% being singletons, with the ten largest covering roughly 1.6%. Sequencing used peripheral blood. The receptor set was obtained from a woman between 35 and 50 years old who had recovered from COVID-19. CDR3s include the opening cysteine and the closing phenylalanine or tryptophan. The D gene is left open where the match is weak. Clone size is given for some rows only: seen once, a few or many times, or a class if the clone is expanded.

v_call	d_call	clone_size	j_call	cdr3_aa	cdr3_nt
TRBV11-3	.	.	TRBJ2-5	CASSLGGAVGRETQYF	TGTGCCAGCAGCTTAGGAGGAGCAGTGGGTCGAGAGACCCAGTACTTC
TRBV29-1	.	.	TRBJ2-2	CSVAVPGDTGELFF	TGCAGCGTTGCGGTACCGGGGGACACCGGGGAGCTGTTTTTT
TRBV7-8	.	.	TRBJ1-5	CASSLATGVGQPQHF	TGTGCCAGCAGCTTAGCGACGGGGGTGGGTCAGCCCCAGCATTTT
TRBV5-1	.	.	TRBJ2-5	CASSLVQPQETQYF	TGCGCCAGCAGCTTGGTACAGCCCCAAGAGACCCAGTACTTC
TRBV5-6	.	.	TRBJ1-5	CASSAWTDAHQPQHF	TGTGCCAGCAGCGCCTGGACAGACGCCCATCAGCCCCAGCATTTT
TRBV5-1	.	.	TRBJ1-4	CASSDIQATNEKLFF	TGCGCCAGCAGTGATATACAGGCAACTAATGAAAAACTGTTTTTT
TRBV5-1	TRBD1	.	TRBJ1-4	CASSSQGTNEKLFF	TGCGCCAGCAGTTCACAGGGGACTAATGAAAAACTGTTTTTT
TRBV19	.	.	TRBJ1-1	CASSMGQNTEAFF	TGTGCCAGTAGTATGGGACAGAACACTGAAGCTTTCTTT
TRBV25-1	TRBD1	.	TRBJ1-4	CASVGGPREKLFF	TGTGCCAGCGTAGGGGGCCCTAGGGAAAAACTGTTTTTT
TRBV7-7	.	.	TRBJ2-2	CASSYRGRGNNTGELFF	TGTGCCAGCAGCTACCGTGGAAGGGGAAACAACACCGGGGAGCTGTTTTTT
TRBV5-1	TRBD1	.	TRBJ1-1	CASSWTGQQYEAFF	TGCGCCAGCAGCTGGACGGGACAGCAGTATGAAGCTTTCTTT
TRBV6-5	TRBD2	.	TRBJ2-7	CASRTPGGYEQYF	TGTGCCAGCAGAACCCCGGGGGGATACGAGCAGTACTTC
TRBV16	.	.	TRBJ1-4	CASSPSNEKLFF	TGTGCCAGCAGCCCGTCGAATGAAAAACTGTTTTTT
TRBV7-6	.	.	TRBJ1-2	CASSPDLGGANYGYTF	TGTGCCAGCAGCCCGGACTTAGGGGGAGCTAACTATGGCTACACCTTC
TRBV2	.	.	TRBJ1-1	CASILNGNTEAFF	TGTGCCAGCATCCTTAACGGGAACACTGAAGCTTTCTTT
TRBV29-1	TRBD1	.	TRBJ2-1	CSVESGGQGYNEQFF	TGCAGCGTTGAGTCGGGGGGACAGGGCTACAATGAGCAGTTCTTC
TRBV18	.	.	TRBJ2-2	CASSQVQGTGELFF	TGTGCCAGCTCACAAGTGCAGGGGACCGGGGAGCTGTTTTTT
TRBV9	.	.	TRBJ2-3	CASSPHRSTDTQYF	TGTGCCAGCAGCCCCCACCGGAGCACAGATACGCAGTATTTT
TRBV6-6	.	.	TRBJ2-3	CASRPTFSGSTDTQYF	TGTGCCAGCAGACCGACCTTTAGCGGCTCCACAGATACGCAGTATTTT
TRBV12-3/TRBV12-4	.	.	TRBJ1-6	CASSLGNNSPLHF	TGTGCCAGCAGCCTGGGCAATAATTCACCCCTCCACTTT
TRBV7-8	TRBD1	many	TRBJ1-5	CASSLTGWGRSNQPQHF	TGTGCCAGCAGCCTGACAGGGTGGGGGAGAAGCAATCAGCCCCAGCATTTT
TRBV2	.	once	TRBJ2-7	CASTAGRLYEQYF	TGTGCCAGCACCGCGGGACGGTTATACGAGCAGTACTTC
TRBV7-2	TRBD1	.	TRBJ1-6	CASRTGSSYNSPLHF	TGTGCCAGCAGGACAGGGTCGTCCTATAATTCACCCCTCCACTTT
TRBV6-2/TRBV6-3	TRBD1	.	TRBJ2-5	CASSYLFVTGGRETQYF	TGTGCCAGCAGTTACCTCTTTGTGACAGGGGGTCGGGAGACCCAGTACTTC
TRBV4-3	.	.	TRBJ1-6	CASSQDSAGGSPLHF	TGCGCCAGCAGCCAAGATTCCGCGGGCGGTTCACCCCTCCACTTT
TRBV3-1/TRBV3-2	.	.	TRBJ1-1	CASSQEARGTEAFF	TGTGCCAGCAGCCAAGAGGCAAGGGGAACTGAAGCTTTCTTT
TRBV20-1	.	.	TRBJ1-3	CSAGAPHTIYF	TGCAGTGCTGGGGCCCCTCACACCATATATTTT
TRBV2	TRBD1	.	TRBJ1-1	CASRYRDLRGAFF	TGTGCCAGCAGGTACAGGGACCTCAGGGGGGCTTTCTTT
TRBV12-3/TRBV12-4	TRBD1	.	TRBJ1-1	CASRQGGTEAFF	TGTGCCAGCCGACAGGGCGGCACTGAAGCTTTCTTT
TRBV30	TRBD2	once	TRBJ2-3	CAWSTSGVGDTQYF	TGTGCCTGGTCGACTAGCGGGGTTGGGGATACGCAGTATTTT
TRBV28	TRBD1	.	TRBJ1-2	CASSPQGTGDYTF	TGTGCCAGCAGTCCCCAGGGGACAGGGGACTACACCTTC
TRBV14	TRBD2	.	TRBJ2-3	CASSQGLAGGYRADTQYF	TGTGCCAGCAGCCAAGGGCTAGCGGGGGGCTATCGCGCAGATACGCAGTATTTT
TRBV20-1	.	.	TRBJ1-1	CSARTRTEAFF	TGCAGTGCTAGGACGAGGACTGAAGCTTTCTTT
TRBV6-2/TRBV6-3	.	.	TRBJ1-6	CASSYSRISYNSPLHF	TGTGCCAGCAGTTACTCGAGGATCTCCTATAATTCACCCCTCCACTTT
TRBV30	TRBD1	few	TRBJ1-5	CAWDRDRGVGQPQHF	TGTGCCTGGGACCGGGACAGGGGGGTCGGCCAGCCCCAGCATTTT
TRBV12-3/TRBV12-4	TRBD1	.	TRBJ2-3	CASSRTGEDTQYF	TGTGCCAGCAGTCGGACAGGGGAGGATACGCAGTATTTT
TRBV5-1	.	.	TRBJ1-1	CASSSPSRGARTEAFF	TGCGCCAGCAGCTCCCCTAGCCGGGGGGCCCGGACTGAAGCTTTCTTT
TRBV4-2	TRBD1	.	TRBJ2-5	CASKMGQGVFRETQYF	TGTGCCAGCAAAATGGGACAGGGGGTCTTTAGGGAGACCCAGTACTTC
TRBV5-1	.	.	TRBJ1-2	CASSLAISGEYGYTF	TGCGCCAGCAGCTTGGCCATCTCGGGGGAATATGGCTACACCTTC
TRBV5-4	TRBD2	.	TRBJ2-2	CASSRPGAGGLNTGELFF	TGTGCCAGCAGCCGCCCGGGGGCGGGGGGGTTAAACACCGGGGAGCTGTTTTTT
TRBV2	TRBD1	.	TRBJ1-2	CASSWTGTGAGNGYTF	TGTGCCAGCAGTTGGACCGGGACAGGGGCGGGAAATGGCTACACCTTC
TRBV6-5	TRBD2	.	TRBJ2-7	CASSQGLADYEQYF	TGTGCCAGCAGTCAGGGACTAGCGGACTACGAGCAGTACTTC
TRBV19	.	.	TRBJ1-2	CASSIAGRNYGYTF	TGTGCCAGTAGTATAGCCGGGAGAAACTATGGCTACACCTTC
TRBV6-2/TRBV6-3	TRBD1	.	TRBJ1-1	CASSYGQGNTEAFF	TGTGCCAGCAGTTACGGACAGGGGAACACTGAAGCTTTCTTT
TRBV3-1/TRBV3-2	.	.	TRBJ2-7	CASSQESKLHEQYF	TGTGCCAGCAGCCAAGAATCGAAGCTGCACGAGCAGTACTTC
TRBV4-1	.	.	TRBJ1-6	CASSQAFEAPLHF	TGCGCCAGCAGCCAAGCGTTCGAGGCACCCCTCCACTTT
TRBV29-1	TRBD1	few	TRBJ1-2	CSVARGQEYGYTF	TGCAGCGTTGCCAGGGGGCAGGAATATGGCTACACCTTC
TRBV27	TRBD1	.	TRBJ2-7	CASSSGQGPYEQYF	TGTGCCAGCAGTTCGGGACAGGGCCCCTACGAGCAGTACTTC
TRBV7-2	TRBD1	.	TRBJ2-7	CASSLARDSWEQYF	TGTGCCAGCAGCTTAGCCCGGGACAGTTGGGAGCAGTACTTC